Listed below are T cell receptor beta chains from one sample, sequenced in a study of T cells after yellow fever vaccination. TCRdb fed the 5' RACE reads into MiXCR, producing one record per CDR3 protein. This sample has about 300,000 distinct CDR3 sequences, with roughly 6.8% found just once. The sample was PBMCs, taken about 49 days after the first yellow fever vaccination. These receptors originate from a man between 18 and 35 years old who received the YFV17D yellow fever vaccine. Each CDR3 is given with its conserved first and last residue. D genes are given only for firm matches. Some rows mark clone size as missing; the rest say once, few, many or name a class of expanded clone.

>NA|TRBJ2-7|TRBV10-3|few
CAISESGNGREQYF
TGTGCCATCAGTGAGTCGGGCAATGGACGCGAGCAGTACTTC
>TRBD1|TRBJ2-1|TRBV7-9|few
CASSLTDRSSYNEQFF
TGTGCCAGCAGCTTAACGGACAGGAGCTCCTACAATGAGCAGTTCTTC
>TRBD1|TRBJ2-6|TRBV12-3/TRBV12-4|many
CASSSNTGTGGKSGANVLTF
TGTGCCAGCAGTTCTAATACCGGGACAGGGGGGAAGTCTGGGGCCAACGTCCTGACTTTC
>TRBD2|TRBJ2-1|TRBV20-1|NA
CSARGTSGGASRQQFF
TGCAGTGCTAGGGGAACTAGCGGGGGGGCTAGTAGGCAGCAGTTCTTC
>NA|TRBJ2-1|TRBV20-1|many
CSARAGQEALRNEQFF
TGCAGTGCTAGGGCGGGGCAGGAAGCATTAAGGAATGAGCAGTTCTTC
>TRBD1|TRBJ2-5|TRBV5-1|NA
CASSPGTGRWETQYF
TGCGCCAGCAGCCCCGGGACAGGGCGATGGGAGACCCAGTACTTC
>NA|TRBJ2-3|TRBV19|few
CASSQGKIADTQYF
TGTGCCAGTAGTCAGGGGAAGATCGCAGATACGCAGTATTTT
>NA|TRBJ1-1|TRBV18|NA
CASSRGENTEAFF
TGTGCCAGCTCGCGGGGCGAGAACACTGAAGCTTTCTTT
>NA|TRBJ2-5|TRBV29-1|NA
CSVVGSPSVETQYF
TGCAGCGTTGTGGGCTCCCCCTCGGTCGAGACCCAGTACTTC
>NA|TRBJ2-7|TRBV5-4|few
CASSLERADYEQYF
TGTGCCAGCAGCCTAGAGCGGGCCGATTACGAGCAGTACTTC
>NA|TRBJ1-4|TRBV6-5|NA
CASSYSAGWDEKLFF
TGTGCCAGCAGTTACTCAGCGGGGTGGGATGAAAAACTGTTTTTT
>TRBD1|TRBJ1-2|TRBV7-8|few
CASSSGQGLGGYTF
TGTGCCAGCAGCTCGGGACAGGGCCTAGGTGGCTACACCTTC
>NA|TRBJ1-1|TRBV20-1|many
CSALGLLNTEAFF
TGCAGTGCCTTGGGGCTTCTGAACACTGAAGCTTTCTTT
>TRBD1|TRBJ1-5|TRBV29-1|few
CSVGDTGGNQPQHF
TGCAGCGTTGGGGACACAGGGGGGAATCAGCCCCAGCATTTT
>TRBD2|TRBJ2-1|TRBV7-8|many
CASSPWTSGGLDEQFF
TGTGCCAGCAGCCCCTGGACTAGCGGGGGGCTGGATGAGCAGTTCTTC
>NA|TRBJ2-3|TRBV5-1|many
CASSLFSSGSPDTQYF
TGCGCCAGCAGCTTGTTCTCATCGGGGTCCCCAGATACGCAGTATTTT
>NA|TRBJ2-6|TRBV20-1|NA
CSARSGTVSSGANVLTF
TGCAGTGCCCGATCCGGGACGGTAAGCTCTGGGGCCAACGTCCTGACTTTC
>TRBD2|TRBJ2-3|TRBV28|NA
CASSLAGGGNGDTQYF
TGTGCCAGCAGCCTAGCGGGGGGGGGTAATGGAGATACGCAGTATTTT
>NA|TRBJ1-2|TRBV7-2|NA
CASGSNTNYGYTF
TGTGCCAGCGGATCGAACACTAACTATGGCTACACCTTC
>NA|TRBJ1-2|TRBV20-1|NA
CSAPLRVRDAANYGYTF
TGCAGTGCTCCCCTGAGGGTCAGAGACGCAGCTAACTATGGCTACACCTTC
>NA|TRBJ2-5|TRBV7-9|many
CASSPWTGQETQYF
TGTGCCAGCAGCCCGTGGACGGGACAAGAGACCCAGTACTTC
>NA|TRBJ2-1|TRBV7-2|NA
CASSRRVRTLNNEQFF
TGTGCCAGCAGCCGCCGGGTGAGGACTTTAAACAATGAGCAGTTCTTC
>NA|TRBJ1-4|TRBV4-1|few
CASSVRRAFSTNEKLFF
TGCGCCAGCAGCGTCAGACGGGCTTTCTCTACTAATGAAAAACTGTTTTTT
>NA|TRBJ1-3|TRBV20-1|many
CSARRQEALGNTIYF
TGCAGTGCTAGACGCCAGGAGGCCTTGGGAAACACCATATATTTT
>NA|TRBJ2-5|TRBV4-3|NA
CASSQELLAGTQYF
TGCGCCAGCAGCCAAGAACTACTAGCCGGGACCCAGTACTTC
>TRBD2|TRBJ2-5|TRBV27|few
CASSLAGGVQETQYF
TGTGCCAGCAGTTTGGCGGGGGGGGTCCAAGAGACCCAGTACTTC
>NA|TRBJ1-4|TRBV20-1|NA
CSAREGGRGNEKLFF
TGCAGTGCCAGAGAAGGGGGTAGGGGGAATGAAAAACTGTTTTTT
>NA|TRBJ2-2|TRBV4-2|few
CASSQAAHDGELFF
TGTGCCAGCAGCCAAGCGGCACACGATGGGGAGCTGTTTTTT
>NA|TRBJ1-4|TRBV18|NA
CASSLVAGSNEKLFF
TGTGCCAGCTCACTAGTTGCGGGTTCTAATGAAAAACTGTTTTTT
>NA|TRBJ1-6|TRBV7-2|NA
CASSQQNNSPLHF
TGTGCCAGCAGCCAGCAAAATAATTCACCCCTCCACTTT
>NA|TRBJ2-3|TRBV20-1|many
CSAVGGDGDTQYF
TGCAGTGCTGTGGGTGGAGACGGAGATACGCAGTATTTT
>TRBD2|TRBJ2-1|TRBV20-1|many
CSAPLAGGLLGEQFF
TGCAGTGCTCCCTTAGCGGGGGGTCTCCTGGGTGAGCAGTTCTTC
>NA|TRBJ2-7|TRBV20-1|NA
CSANRDSYEQYF
TGCAGTGCTAACAGGGACTCCTACGAGCAGTACTTC
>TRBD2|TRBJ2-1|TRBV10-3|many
CATATTSGGPLSNEQFF
TGTGCCACCGCGACTACTAGCGGGGGTCCGTTATCCAATGAGCAGTTCTTC
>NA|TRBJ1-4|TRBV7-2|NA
CASSRALDEKLFF
TGTGCCAGCAGCCGGGCGTTAGATGAAAAACTGTTTTTT
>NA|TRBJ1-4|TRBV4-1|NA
CASSHGHANEKLFF
TGCGCCAGCAGCCACGGACACGCTAATGAAAAACTGTTTTTT
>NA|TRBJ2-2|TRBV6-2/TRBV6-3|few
CASTPWFANTGELFF
TGTGCCAGCACCCCGTGGTTCGCGAACACCGGGGAGCTGTTTTTT
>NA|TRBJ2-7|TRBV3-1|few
CASSQVEYEQYF
TGTGCCAGCAGCCAAGTCGAGTACGAGCAGTACTTC
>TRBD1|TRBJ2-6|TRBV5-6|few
CASSPDRDSSGANVLTF
TGTGCCAGCAGCCCTGACCGGGACAGCTCTGGGGCCAACGTCCTGACTTTC
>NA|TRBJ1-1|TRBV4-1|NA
CASSTLGAGLTTEAFF
TGCGCCAGCAGCACTCTTGGGGCAGGTTTGACCACTGAAGCTTTCTTT